This T cell receptor (beta chain) was retrieved from a study of cytomegalovirus exposure and HLA in healthy donors. Study details: Researchers found that less than 90% of under 450 genotyped donors fell within the Caucasian-associated ancestry cluster. Study-level points and caveats: Rarity held for most TCR sequences, but there were some public TCRs that occurred in many donors. One later analysis reportedly identified an Asian-associated ancestry cluster that showed fewer N-insertions than the roughly 700-donor mean. A few chains linked to CMV were shown in vitro to be specific for CMV antigens.

About this clone itself: What it binds is unknown.

The primer mix had 60 Vbeta and 13 Jbeta primers. The method was immunoSEQ multiplex PCR; TCRdb's version includes in-frame clones alone and lacks a portion of them. This table has some 150,000 clones, about 82% appearing once. V was shortened by 1 base and J by 0 bases, with 6 bases between the two germline ends. Germline V gene data show CDR1 as SGHTA and CDR2 as FQGNSA. This CDR3 has 14 amino acids. Source material: PBMCs. The receptor's source is a woman aged 35 to 49 in good health and CMV-seropositive. The chain has TRBV7-2 and TRBJ1-1; D is uncertain. The CDR3 spells CASSLGQMNTEAFF. CDR3 bases: TGTGCCAGCAGCTTAGGGCAGATGAACACTGAAGCTTTCTTT.